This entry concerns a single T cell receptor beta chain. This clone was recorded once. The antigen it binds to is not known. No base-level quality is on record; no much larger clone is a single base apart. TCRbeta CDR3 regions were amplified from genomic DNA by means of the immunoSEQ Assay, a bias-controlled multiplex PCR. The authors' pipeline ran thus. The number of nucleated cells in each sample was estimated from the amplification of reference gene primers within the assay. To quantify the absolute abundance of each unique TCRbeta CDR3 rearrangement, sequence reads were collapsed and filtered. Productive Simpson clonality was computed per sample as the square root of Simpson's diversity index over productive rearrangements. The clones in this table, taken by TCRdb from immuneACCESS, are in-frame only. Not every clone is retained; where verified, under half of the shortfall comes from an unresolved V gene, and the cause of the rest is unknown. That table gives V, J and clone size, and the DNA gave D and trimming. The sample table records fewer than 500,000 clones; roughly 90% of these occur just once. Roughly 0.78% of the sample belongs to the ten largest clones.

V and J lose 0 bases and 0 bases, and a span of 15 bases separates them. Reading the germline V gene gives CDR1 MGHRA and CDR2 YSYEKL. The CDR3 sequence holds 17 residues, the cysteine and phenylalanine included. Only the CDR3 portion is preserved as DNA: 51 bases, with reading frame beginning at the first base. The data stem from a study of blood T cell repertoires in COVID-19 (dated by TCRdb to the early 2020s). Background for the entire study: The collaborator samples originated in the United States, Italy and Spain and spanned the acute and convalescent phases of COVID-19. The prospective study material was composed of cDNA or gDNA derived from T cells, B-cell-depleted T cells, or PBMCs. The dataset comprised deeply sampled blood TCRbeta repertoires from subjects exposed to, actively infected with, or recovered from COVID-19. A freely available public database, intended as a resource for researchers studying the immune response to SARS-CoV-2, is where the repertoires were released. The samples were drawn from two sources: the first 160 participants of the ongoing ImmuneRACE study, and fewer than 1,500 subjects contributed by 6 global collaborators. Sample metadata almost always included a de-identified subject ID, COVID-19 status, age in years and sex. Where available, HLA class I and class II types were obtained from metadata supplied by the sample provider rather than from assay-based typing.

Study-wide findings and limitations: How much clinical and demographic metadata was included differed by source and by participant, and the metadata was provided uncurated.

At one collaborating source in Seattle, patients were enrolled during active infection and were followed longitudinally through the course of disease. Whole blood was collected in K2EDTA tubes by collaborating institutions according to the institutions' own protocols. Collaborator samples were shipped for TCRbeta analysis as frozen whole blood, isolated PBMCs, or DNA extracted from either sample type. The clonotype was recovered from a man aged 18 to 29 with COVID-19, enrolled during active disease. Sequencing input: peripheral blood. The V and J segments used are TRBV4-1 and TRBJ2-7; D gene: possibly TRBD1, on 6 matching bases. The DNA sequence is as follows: TGCGCCAGCAGCCAAGACTTAGGACAGCCGAGCTCCTACGAGCAGTACTTC. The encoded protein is CASSQDLGQPSSYEQYF.